Below, 27 T cell receptor beta chains from the same sample are listed, as sequenced in a study of T cell responses to AZD1222 COVID-19 vaccine. The assay was immunoSEQ multiplex PCR, and TCRdb's table has in-frame clones only and misses some. The table has about 130,000 clones, approximately 89% seen once; the top ten hold 4.4%. The specimen comprised peripheral blood, sampled 28 days after the second AZD1222 dose. The receptors derive from an adult who received the AZD1222 COVID-19 vaccine.

V usage is TRBV5-1 and J usage is TRBJ1-6; D gene uncertain. Per the germline V gene, CDR1 is SGHRS and CDR2 is YFSETQ. This CDR3 region has 16 residues. Between the trimmed V and J ends, which lost 1 base and 7 bases, there was a span of 15 bases. DNA of the CDR3: TGCGCCAGCAGCTTGTCCGCAGGATTACTAAATTCACCCCTCCACTTT. Amino acid sequence: CASSLSAGLLNSPLHF.

CDR3 sequence: CASSPGTRSLNTEAFF. CDR3 sequence (DNA): TGTGCCAGCTCACCGGGGACACGTTCCCTGAACACTGAAGCTTTCTTT. The V gene is TRBV18, the J gene TRBJ1-1, with D maybe TRBD1 (6 bases). Germline-derived CDR1 and CDR2 are KGHSH and LQKENI. V lost 3 bases to trimming and J lost 0 bases, with 14 bases between them. CDR3 length: 16 residues.

This sequence joins TRBV28 and TRBJ1-5; the D is unclear. Germline V gives CDR1 MDHEN, CDR2 SYDVKM. This CDR3 region has 12 residues. Trimming cost V 5 bases and J 6 bases, with 8 bases left between them. The CDR3 DNA reads TGTGCCAGCAGTGGATCTGGTCAGCCCCAGCATTTT. It codes for CASSGSGQPQHF.

The CDR3 loop reads CATSGGTYGYTF. The CDR3 bases are TGTGCCACCAGCGGAGGGACCTATGGCTACACCTTC. The chain has TRBV15 and TRBJ1-2; D is possibly TRBD1 (5 bases). Per germline, CDR1 LNHNV and CDR2 YYDKDF (reference sequence). Trimming left V 5 bases short and J 4 bases short, with 8 bases between. This CDR3 contains 12 residues. Supplemented by reference TRBV15 and TRBJ1-2, the full variable domain reads DAMVIQNPRYQVTQFGKPVTLSCSQTLNHNVMYWYQQKSSQAPKLLFHYYDKDFNNEADTPDNFQSRRPNTSFCFLDIRSPGLGDTAMYLCATSGGTYGYTFGSGTRLTVV.

This chain joins TRBV4-1 and TRBJ2-2; TRBD2 is a possible D gene (5 bases). This CDR3 has 16 amino acids. CDR1 is MGHRA and CDR2 is YSYEKL in the germline V gene. V shed 4 bases and J shed 6 bases, with 18 bases lying between them. In DNA form, the CDR3 reads TGCGCCAGCAGCCCTATGGCGAGCGGCCTGTCCGGGGAGCTGTTTTTT. Translating it yields CASSPMASGLSGELFF.

V is TRBV5-1 and J is TRBJ1-6; no definite D call. The CDR3 runs 12 residues. Germline V gene lookup returns CDR1 SGHRS and CDR2 YFSETQ. Trimming removed 4 bases at V and 14 bases at J, with 13 bases between. The DNA for the CDR3 is TGCGCCAGCAGCGGGCAAGACCAGGCCCTCCACTTT. Its translation: CASSGQDQALHF.

The chain has TRBV6-5 and TRBJ1-1, with D possibly matching TRBD1 (6 bases). Germline V gene lookup returns CDR1 MNHEY and CDR2 SVGAGI. The CDR3 contains 16 residues. Deletions cut 4 bases from V and 0 bases from J, with 15 bases between. CDR3 coding DNA: TGTGCCAGCAGTTCCTCGGACAGACCCATGAACACTGAAGCTTTCTTT. Its protein product is CASSSSDRPMNTEAFF.

The rearrangement joins TRBV6-1 to TRBJ2-1, with TRBD2 matching over 7 bases. Germline V gene sequence: CDR1 MNHNS, CDR2 SASEGT. With 4 bases clipped from V and 0 bases from J, the junction kept 6 bases outside the gene matches. The CDR3 loop spans 16 amino acids. CDR3 in amino acids: CASSAMSGGSYNEQFF. CDR3 coding DNA: TGTGCCAGCAGTGCGATGTCGGGGGGCTCCTACAATGAGCAGTTCTTC.

The genes are TRBV3-1 (or the pseudogene TRBV3-2) and TRBJ2-3; TRBD2 matches at 10 bases. The ends lost 2 bases at V and 1 base at J; junction bases unmatched: 3. The length of the CDR3 is 16 residues. From germline, CDR1 is LGHDT and CDR2 YNNKEL (reference sequence). This CDR3 is CASSQRTSGRTDTQYF. CDR3 nucleotides: TGTGCCAGCAGCCAAAGGACTAGCGGCCGCACAGATACGCAGTATTTT.

This rearrangement joins TRBV4-3 to TRBJ2-1; 7 bases map to TRBD1. J lost 3 bases, V lost 0 bases, and 2 bases had no gene match. CDR3 length equals 15 residues. The germline V gene encodes CDR1 LGHNA and CDR2 YSLEER. CDR3 loop: CASSQDQGDYNEQFF. CDR3 DNA sequence: TGCGCCAGCAGCCAAGACCAGGGGGACTACAATGAGCAGTTCTTC.

The chain has TRBV3-1 (or the pseudogene TRBV3-2) and TRBJ2-1; 7 positions match TRBD1. Looked up from germline, CDR1 is LGHDT and CDR2 is YNNKEL (reference sequence). CDR3 size: 15 residues. After removal of 3 bases from V and 0 bases from J, the junction contained 2 bases not matched to a gene. The CDR3 coding sequence is TGTGCCAGCAGCCAGGACAGGAGCTCCTACAATGAGCAGTTCTTC. As protein: CASSQDRSSYNEQFF.

CDR3 loop: CAWSHGGRNTEAFF. In DNA, the CDR3 is TGTGCCTGGAGTCACGGGGGTCGGAACACTGAAGCTTTCTTT. The rearrangement joins TRBV30 to TRBJ1-1, with a possible D match to TRBD1 (5 bases). From germline, CDR1 is GTSNPN and CDR2 SVGIG (reference sequence). This CDR3 has 14 residues. Between the trimmed V and J ends, which lost 2 bases and 1 base, there was a span of 11 bases.

This clone was detected only once. V usage is TRBV2 and J usage is TRBJ2-2, with D tentatively TRBD1 (6 bases). V shed 1 base and J shed 0 bases, with 6 bases lying between them. The germline CDR1 and CDR2 sequences are SNHLY and FYNNEI. The CDR3 spans 15 residues. The CDR3, as DNA: TGTGCCAGCAGTGAAGACAGGGCGAACACCGGGGAGCTGTTTTTT. The encoded protein is CASSEDRANTGELFF.

This sequence joins TRBV18 and TRBJ1-3; perhaps TRBD1 as D (5 bases). Germline loops: CDR1 KGHSH, CDR2 LQKENI. CDR3 length equals 15 residues. V lost 2 bases and J lost 7, with 15 bases in between. The CDR3 DNA sequence: TGTGCCAGCTCACCAAGGGCCAGGGAGGAGAACACCATATATTTT. As protein: CASSPRAREENTIYF.

The chain carries TRBV3-1 (or the pseudogene TRBV3-2) and TRBJ1-5; perhaps TRBD1 as D (5 bases). CDR1 is LGHDT and CDR2 is YNNKEL in the germline V gene (reference sequence). V lost 3 bases, J lost 9 bases, and 24 bases lay in between. This CDR3 has 17 residues. CDR3 amino acids: CASSQDPTVQVGGPQHF. As DNA, the CDR3 is TGTGCCAGCAGCCAGGACCCGACGGTTCAGGTTGGGGGGCCCCAGCATTTT.

The CDR3 spells CASSLPMGVEKLFF. DNA for the CDR3: TGTGCCAGCAGCTTACCGATGGGGGTCGAAAAACTGTTTTTT. The chain joins TRBV5-8 to TRBJ1-4; D possibly corresponds to TRBD1 (5 bases). Germline CDR1 reads SGHTS; CDR2 reads YDEGEE. V lost 2 bases and J 8 bases, leaving 13 bases between the germline ends. The CDR3 sequence is 14 residues long. Variable domain in full (rest from reference TRBV5-8 and TRBJ1-4): EAGVTQSPTHLIKTRGQQATLRCSPISGHTSVYWYQQALGLGLQFLLWYDEGEERNRGNFPPRFSGRQFPNYSSELNVNALELEDSALYLCASSLPMGVEKLFFGSGTQLSVL.

The chain joins TRBV10-1 to TRBJ2-1; D is possibly TRBD2 (5 bases). The CDR3 length is 16 residues. The V gene's germline CDR1 is WNHNN and CDR2 SYGVQD (reference sequence). V shed 0 bases and J shed 7 bases, with 16 bases lying between them. The CDR3 here is CASSESSGVFGNEQFF. The CDR3 bases are TGCGCCAGCAGTGAGTCGTCCGGGGTTTTCGGGAATGAGCAGTTCTTC.

The rearrangement uses TRBV6-5 and TRBJ2-7, with 8 bases that match TRBD1. Germline loops: CDR1 MNHEY, CDR2 SVGAGI. This CDR3 has 15 residues. With V trimmed by 6 bases and J by 0 bases, 7 bases remained unmatched. CDR3 bases: TGTGCCAGCAGGAGGGTGACAGGGGACTCCTACGAGCAGTACTTC. Residues: CASRRVTGDSYEQYF.

This clone came up a few times. V is TRBV28 and J is TRBJ1-4, with D unclear. Trimming stripped 3 bases from V and 2 bases from J, with 13 bases between. The CDR3 has 16 amino acids. Germline values: CDR1 MDHEN, CDR2 SYDVKM. The CDR3 DNA is TGTGCCAGCAGTTTGAACGGGATGGGGACTAATGAAAAACTGTTTTTT. It yields the protein CASSLNGMGTNEKLFF.

V and J are TRBV7-3 and TRBJ2-1, with a possible D match to TRBD1 (5 bases). V was pared by 3 bases and J by 7 bases, with 13 bases between. The CDR3 has 14 residues. Germline CDR1 SGHTA, CDR2 FQGTGA. As DNA, the CDR3 is TGTGCCAGCAGCTTTAGGGGCGACGAGAATGAGCAGTTCTTC. Its protein product is CASSFRGDENEQFF.

V gene TRBV29-1 combines with J gene TRBJ1-1, with a tentative D call TRBD1 (6 bases). The V and J ends lost 5 bases and 0 bases respectively, with 13 bases between them. This CDR3 comprises 14 residues. From germline, CDR1 is SQVTM and CDR2 ANQGSEA. CDR3 nucleotides: TGCAGCGTTACAGGGCGGGGGATGAACACTGAAGCTTTCTTT. It encodes CSVTGRGMNTEAFF. The variable domain in full, completed from reference TRBV29-1 and TRBJ1-1, reads SAVISQKPSRDICQRGTSLTIQCQVDSQVTMMFWYRQQPGQSLTLIATANQGSEATYESGFVIDKFPISRPNLTFSTLTVSNMSPEDSSIYLCSVTGRGMNTEAFFGQGTRLTVV.

The gene calls are TRBV5-8 and TRBJ1-4, with a weak D call TRBD1 (5 bases). With 0 bases removed from V and 8 bases from J, the gap between germline ends came to 20 bases. Per the germline V gene, CDR1 is SGHTS and CDR2 is YDEGEE. This CDR3 comprises 17 residues. CDR3 amino acids: CASSLGGWGPGEEKLFF. CDR3 sequence (DNA): TGTGCCAGCAGCTTGGGAGGTTGGGGACCTGGGGAAGAAAAACTGTTTTTT.

DNA of the CDR3: TGTGCCAGCAGCCAAGATCCGGGACTAGCGGGGGTTACGCAGTATTTT. This translates into CASSQDPGLAGVTQYF. The V and J genes are TRBV3-1 (or the pseudogene TRBV3-2) and TRBJ2-3; TRBD2 agrees at 14 bases. With 0 bases clipped from V and 8 bases from J, the junction kept 4 bases outside the gene matches. Germline CDR1 is LGHDT and CDR2 is YNNKEL (reference sequence). CDR3 length: 16 residues.

V and J are TRBV12-3 or TRBV12-4 and TRBJ1-2; 7 positions agree with TRBD1. J gave up 6 bases and V 5 bases, and 6 bases lay outside the gene matches. The CDR3 extends over 13 amino acids. CDR3 sequence: CASSTRQGNGYTF. The CDR3 DNA reads TGTGCCAGCAGTACACGACAGGGAAATGGCTACACCTTC.

V is TRBV11-2 and J is TRBJ2-1; D possibly corresponds to TRBD1 (7 bases). Germline V gene data show CDR1 as SGHAT and CDR2 as FQNNGV. The germline V and J ends were trimmed by 4 bases and 7 bases, with 23 bases remaining between them. This CDR3 comprises 17 residues. The CDR3 reads CASSYPGRGTATNEQFF. The DNA of the CDR3 is TGTGCCAGCAGCTATCCCGGCCGGGGGACAGCTACGAATGAGCAGTTCTTC. Combining the CDR3 with reference TRBV11-2 and TRBJ2-1 gives the whole variable domain EAGVAQSPRYKIIEKRQSVAFWCNPISGHATLYWYQQILGQGPKLLIQFQNNGVVDDSQLPKDRFSAERLKGVDSTLKIQPAKLEDSAVYLCASSYPGRGTATNEQFFGPGTRLTVL.

This chain uses TRBV5-5 with TRBJ2-1; 7 positions agree with TRBD1. After removal of 3 bases from V and 1 base from J, the junction contained 7 bases not matched to a gene. Germline-derived CDR1 and CDR2 are SGHKS and YYEKEE (reference sequence). The CDR3 is made up of 16 amino acids. The CDR3 DNA reads as TGTGCCAGCAGCTCAAAGGGGGCGAAGTCCTACAATGAGCAGTTCTTC. Protein: CASSSKGAKSYNEQFF.

The sample holds one count of this clone. J is TRBJ2-7 and V is TRBV7-2; 9 positions agree with TRBD1. Germline V CDR1 and CDR2: SGHTA, FQGNSA. Trimming at V came to 9 bases and at J to 7 bases, leaving 10 bases not matched to a gene. The CDR3 is 13 amino acids. CDR3 sequence reads: CASTWGQGWEQYF. In DNA form, the CDR3 reads TGTGCCAGTACCTGGGGACAGGGTTGGGAGCAGTACTTC. Full variable domain (outside the CDR3, taken from reference TRBV7-2 and TRBJ2-7): GAGVSQSPSNKVTEKGKDVELRCDPISGHTALYWYRQSLGQGLEFLIYFQGNSAPDKSGLPSDRFSAERTGGSVSTLTIQRTQQEDSAVYLCASTWGQGWEQYFGPGTRLTVT.